The next 9 T cell receptor beta chains were all read from a single sample in a study of T cells in Graves' hyperthyroidism and ophthalmopathy. TCR beta CDR3 region amplification was performed from RNA transcripts. The primer set for the first-round RT-PCR of the TCR CDR3 was HTBI. TCRdb re-analysed the multiplex PCR reads in MiXCR, keeping a single row per CDR3 protein. The sample includes about 360,000 distinct CDR3 sequences, approximately 13% of them seen just once. Sequencing was performed on blood. Every receptor here comes from a man aged 25 to 45 with Graves' hyperthyroidism that later progressed to Graves' ophthalmopathy.

In this sample, this clonotype turned up a few times. For the CDR3, the DNA is TGTGCCAGCAGCTCAATGACAGGATACCAAAGGAACACTGAAGCTTTCTTT. Encoded protein: CASSSMTGYQRNTEAFF. The chain employs TRBV7-9 and TRBJ1-1; possible D gene TRBD1, 6 bases. This CDR3 region has 17 residues. Germline CDR1 SEHNR, CDR2 FQNEAQ (reference sequence). The V gene lost 4 bases and the J gene lost 1 base, with 19 bases spanning the gap.

This clonotype was observed a handful of times. The V gene is TRBV12-3 or TRBV12-4, the J gene TRBJ2-1, with 9 bases matching TRBD1. CDR3 size: 16 residues. V shed 6 bases and J 8 bases; nucleotides not matched to a gene: 14. The DNA of the CDR3 is TGTGCCAGCAGCAGCCTACAGGGGGCTAAAAGGCATGAGCAGTTCTTC. Protein product: CASSSLQGAKRHEQFF.

This clonotype was recorded at least ten times. This chain links TRBV6-1 with TRBJ1-1; 8 bases align to TRBD1. Looked up from germline, CDR1 is MNHNS and CDR2 is SASEGT. After removal of 5 bases from V and 4 bases from J, the junction contained 6 bases not matched to a gene. CDR3 size: 14 residues. The CDR3 here is CASSSQGEGTEAFF. CDR3 coding DNA: TGTGCCAGCAGTTCACAGGGGGAGGGCACTGAAGCTTTCTTT.

This clonotype came up many times. The V and J genes are TRBV6-1 and TRBJ2-7; 10 positions match TRBD1. Per the germline V gene, CDR1 is MNHNS and CDR2 is SASEGT. V was pared by 5 bases and J by 3 bases, with 4 bases of the junction left unmatched. This CDR3 is 14 amino acids long. CDR3 sequence: CASSFRDRGYEQYF. The CDR3 bases are TGTGCCAGCAGTTTCCGGGACAGGGGCTACGAGCAGTACTTC.

This clonotype was counted many times. The chain links TRBV7-2 to TRBJ1-5; no firm D call. CDR1 is SGHTA, CDR2 FQGNSA, per germline. V lost 4 bases to trimming and J lost 4 bases, with 8 bases between them. The CDR3 consists of 13 residues. For the CDR3, the DNA is TGTGCCAGCAGCTCCGACATGAATCAGCCCCAGCATTTT. As protein: CASSSDMNQPQHF.

This clonotype was detected ten times or more. The chain uses TRBV6-1 and TRBJ1-5, with TRBD1 identical over 7 bases. The CDR3 runs 17 residues. J gave up 0 bases and V 2 bases, and 7 bases lay outside the gene matches. Germline CDR1 is MNHNS and CDR2 is SASEGT. The CDR3 spells CASSEPRTGVSNQPQHF. CDR3 in DNA: TGTGCCAGCAGTGAACCCCGGACAGGAGTTAGCAATCAGCCCCAGCATTTT.

This clonotype was observed at least ten times. The chain joins TRBV20-1 to TRBJ2-7; D remains unclear. This CDR3 is 13 amino acids long. The V end lost 1 base, the J end lost 0 bases, and 7 bases lay between the germline ends. Germline V CDR1 and CDR2: DFQATT, SNEGSKA (reference sequence). CDR3: CSARAPTSYEQYF. The CDR3 nucleotides are TGCAGTGCTAGAGCGCCCACCTCCTACGAGCAGTACTTC.

The rearrangement uses TRBV3-1 and TRBJ2-7; D ambiguous. The CDR3 is 12 amino acids. The V end lost 8 bases, the J end lost 0 bases, and 8 bases lay between the germline ends. Germline values: CDR1 LGHDT, CDR2 YNNKEL (reference sequence). The CDR3 here is CASGASSYEQYF. The DNA of the CDR3 is TGTGCCAGCGGAGCGAGCTCCTACGAGCAGTACTTC.

To note about this clonotype: A much larger clone lies a single base off, so this may be a read error. The CDR3 ends on some other residue instead of the conserved phenylalanine or tryptophan, so this is likely a read error. The chain uses TRBV11-1 and TRBJ2-7; D gene ambiguous. Germline values: CDR1 SGHAT, CDR2 FQDESV (reference sequence). Trimming shortened V by 4 bases and J by 1 base, and 11 bases separated the two germline ends. This CDR3 has 14 amino acids. The CDR3 loop reads CASSSTPGSYEQYL. The CDR3 DNA is TGTGCCAGCAGCTCCACGCCCGGATCCTACGAGCAGTACCTC.